A selection of T cell receptor beta chains follows, all from one sample in a study of PD-1 blockade in classical Hodgkin lymphoma. The assay was immunoSEQ multiplex PCR, and TCRdb's table has in-frame clones only and misses some. The data hold about 27,000 clones, with about two thirds observed a single time. Here the sequenced sample was peripheral blood mononuclear cells (PBMCs), taken before the fourth cycle of nivolumab. The receptors were sampled from a human donor with classical Hodgkin lymphoma. Both conserved end residues are part of each CDR3. Each record gives: J gene, V gene, D gene, CDR3 length, clone size, CDR3 DNA, CDR3 protein. D genes are given only for firm matches. A row's size may be missing; if present it is once, few, many or a size class.

j_gene: TRBJ1-1
v_gene: TRBV18
d_gene: -
len: 12
abundance: -
CDR3nt: TGTGCCAGCTCACCAATCCAGGAAGAAGCTTTCTTT
CDR3aa: CASSPIQEEAFF

j_gene: TRBJ1-5
v_gene: TRBV6-1
d_gene: -
len: 15
abundance: -
CDR3nt: TGTGCCAGCAGTGTCTCTCAGGGGTTGACTCAGCCCCAGCATTTT
CDR3aa: CASSVSQGLTQPQHF

j_gene: TRBJ1-1
v_gene: TRBV4-2
d_gene: -
len: 16
abundance: once
CDR3nt: TGTGCCAGCAGCCGCGGCCAGGGAGGGATAAACACTGAAGCTTTCTTT
CDR3aa: CASSRGQGGINTEAFF

j_gene: TRBJ1-2
v_gene: TRBV27
d_gene: -
len: 15
abundance: -
CDR3nt: TGTGCCAGCAGTTTAAAGACAGCCGCTAACTATGGCTACACCTTC
CDR3aa: CASSLKTAANYGYTF

j_gene: TRBJ2-5
v_gene: TRBV4-1
d_gene: -
len: 15
abundance: -
CDR3nt: TGCGCCAGCAGCCAAGATCTTACGCTAGAGGTGACCCAGTACTTC
CDR3aa: CASSQDLTLEVTQYF

j_gene: TRBJ2-7
v_gene: TRBV4-3
d_gene: TRBD2
len: 16
abundance: -
CDR3nt: TGCGCCAGCAGCCAAGATCTGACTAGCGGATCCTACGAGCAGTACTTC
CDR3aa: CASSQDLTSGSYEQYF

j_gene: TRBJ2-1
v_gene: TRBV18
d_gene: TRBD1
len: 13
abundance: -
CDR3nt: TGTGCCAGCTCCCCCGGGACAGTCGGAGAGCAGTTCTTC
CDR3aa: CASSPGTVGEQFF

j_gene: TRBJ2-2
v_gene: TRBV18
d_gene: -
len: 13
abundance: -
CDR3nt: TGTGCCAGCTCCCAAGATATCACCGGGGAGCTGTTTTTT
CDR3aa: CASSQDITGELFF

j_gene: TRBJ2-2
v_gene: TRBV5-1
d_gene: TRBD1
len: 15
abundance: -
CDR3nt: TGCGCCAGCAGCTATGGACAGGGAGCCACCGGGGAGCTGTTTTTT
CDR3aa: CASSYGQGATGELFF

j_gene: TRBJ1-4
v_gene: TRBV28
d_gene: -
len: 16
abundance: -
CDR3nt: TGTGCCAGCAGTTTCGAGACATACCTAATTGGTGAAAAACTGTTTTTT
CDR3aa: CASSFETYLIGEKLFF

j_gene: TRBJ1-2
v_gene: TRBV6-1
d_gene: -
len: 14
abundance: -
CDR3nt: TGTGCCAGCAGTGAAGAGGGGCAGGGGTATGGCTACACCTTC
CDR3aa: CASSEEGQGYGYTF

j_gene: TRBJ2-7
v_gene: TRBV9
d_gene: TRBD2
len: 21
abundance: -
CDR3nt: TGTGCCAGCAGCGTCGCCCCGCAAAACCCGGGACTAGCGTCCCCCTTTTACGAGCAGTACTTC
CDR3aa: CASSVAPQNPGLASPFYEQYF

j_gene: TRBJ2-7
v_gene: TRBV6-5
d_gene: TRBD2
len: 15
abundance: -
CDR3nt: TGTGCCAGCAGTTACTCGACACTAGCGGGAGACGAGCAGTACTTC
CDR3aa: CASSYSTLAGDEQYF

j_gene: TRBJ1-4
v_gene: TRBV4-1
d_gene: -
len: 14
abundance: few
CDR3nt: TGCGCCAGCAGCCAAGTCGACTTAAATGAAAAACTGTTTTTT
CDR3aa: CASSQVDLNEKLFF

j_gene: TRBJ1-6
v_gene: TRBV15
d_gene: -
len: 15
abundance: -
CDR3nt: TGTGCCACCAGCAGAACTACAGGGAAGAATTCACCCCTCCACTTT
CDR3aa: CATSRTTGKNSPLHF

j_gene: TRBJ1-2
v_gene: TRBV30
d_gene: -
len: 13
abundance: -
CDR3nt: TGTGCCTGGAGTGTCCTAGGGGACTATGGCTACACCTTC
CDR3aa: CAWSVLGDYGYTF

j_gene: TRBJ2-1
v_gene: TRBV11-3
d_gene: -
len: 13
abundance: -
CDR3nt: TGTGCCAGCAGCTTAGGGGGATACAATGAGCAGTTCTTC
CDR3aa: CASSLGGYNEQFF

j_gene: TRBJ2-3
v_gene: TRBV5-1
d_gene: -
len: 12
abundance: -
CDR3nt: TGCGCCAGCAGCTTCGACACAGATACGCAGTATTTT
CDR3aa: CASSFDTDTQYF